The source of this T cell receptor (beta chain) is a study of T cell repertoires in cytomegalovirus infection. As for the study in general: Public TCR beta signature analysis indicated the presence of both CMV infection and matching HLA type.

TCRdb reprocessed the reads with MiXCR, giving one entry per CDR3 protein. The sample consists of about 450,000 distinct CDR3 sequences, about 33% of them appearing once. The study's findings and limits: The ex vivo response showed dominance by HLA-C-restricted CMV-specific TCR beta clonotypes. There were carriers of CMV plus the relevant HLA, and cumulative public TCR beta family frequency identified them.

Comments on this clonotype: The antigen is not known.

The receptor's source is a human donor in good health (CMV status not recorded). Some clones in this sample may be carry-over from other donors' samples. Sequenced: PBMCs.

Here the CDR3 DNA reads TGCAGTACTAAACGCTATGAGGACAGCGTGTACCAAGAGACCCAGTACTTC. Translated: CSTKRYEDSVYQETQYF. The chain uses TRBV20-1 and TRBJ2-5; D perhaps matches TRBD1 (6 bases). The CDR3 is 17 amino acids. Germline V gene data show CDR1 as DFQATT and CDR2 as SNEGSKA (reference sequence). V was cut by 8 bases and J by 0 bases, with 25 bases left in between.